This entry features one T cell receptor beta chain sequence. The data were taken from a study of blood T cell repertoires in COVID-19. About the research overall: From T cells, B-cell-depleted T cells, or PBMCs came the material, which was cDNA or gDNA.

The V gene lost 5 bases and the J gene lost 2 bases, with 7 bases spanning the gap. Germline CDR1 is GTSNPN and CDR2 is SVGIG (reference sequence). This CDR3 is 12 amino acids long. Source study methods: Quantification of nucleated cells was approximated via reference gene primer amplification. Using immunoSEQ multiplex PCR, the repertoire was profiled, and TCRdb retains in-frame clones only, with some absent. Clone size and V and J calls were adopted from that table, with D and trimming inferred from the DNA. The sample has a few hundred thousand clones, 88% seen once. The clonotype originates from a woman between 50 and 59 years old with COVID-19, enrolled during active disease. The sample comprised peripheral blood. The V gene is TRBV30, the J gene TRBJ1-5; D is ambiguous. CDR3 sequence reads: CAWGGGNQPQHF. The CDR3 DNA reads as TGTGCCTGGGGCGGGGGCAATCAGCCCCAGCATTTT.